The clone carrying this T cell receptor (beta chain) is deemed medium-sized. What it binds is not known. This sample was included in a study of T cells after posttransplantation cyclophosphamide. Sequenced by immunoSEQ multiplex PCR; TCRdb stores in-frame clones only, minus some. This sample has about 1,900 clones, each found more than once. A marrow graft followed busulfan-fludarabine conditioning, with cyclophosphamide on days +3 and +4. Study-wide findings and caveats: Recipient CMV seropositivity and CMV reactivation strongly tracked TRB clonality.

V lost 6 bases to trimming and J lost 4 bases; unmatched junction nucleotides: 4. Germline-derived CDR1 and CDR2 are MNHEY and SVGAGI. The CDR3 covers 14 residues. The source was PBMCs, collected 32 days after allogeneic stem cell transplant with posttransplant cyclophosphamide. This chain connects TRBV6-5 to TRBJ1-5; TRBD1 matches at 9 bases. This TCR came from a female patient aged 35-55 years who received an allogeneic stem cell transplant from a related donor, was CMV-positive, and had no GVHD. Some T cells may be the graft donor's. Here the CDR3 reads CASSPGQGNQPQHF. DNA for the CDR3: TGTGCCAGCAGCCCAGGACAGGGGAATCAGCCCCAGCATTTT.